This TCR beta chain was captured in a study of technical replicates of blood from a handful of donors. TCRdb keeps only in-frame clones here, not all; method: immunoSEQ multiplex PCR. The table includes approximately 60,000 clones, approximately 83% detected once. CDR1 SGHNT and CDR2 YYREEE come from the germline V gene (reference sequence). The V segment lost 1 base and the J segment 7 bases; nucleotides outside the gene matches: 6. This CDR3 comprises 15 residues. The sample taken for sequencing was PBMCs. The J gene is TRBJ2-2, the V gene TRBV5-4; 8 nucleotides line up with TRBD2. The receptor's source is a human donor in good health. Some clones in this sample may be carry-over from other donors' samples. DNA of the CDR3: TGTGCCAGCAGCTTGAGGGCCGGGGGGGGCGGGGAGCTGTTTTTT. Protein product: CASSLRAGGGGELFF.